This TCR beta chain was found in a study of shared clonotypes between healthy human individuals. Study-wide results and limits: Larger richness was generally estimated for naive than memory subsets.

TCRdb keeps only in-frame clones here, not all; method: immunoSEQ multiplex PCR. Here the sample spans some 2.1 million clones, 80% to 95% being singletons. Naive CD8 cells were CD45RO-negative, positively selected for CCR7, excluding terminally differentiated effector memory CD45RA+ cells. In regard to this clone: What it binds is unknown.

The receptor was derived from a man in his late teens or twenties in good health. Some clones in this sample may be carry-over from other donors' samples. The sequencing input was naive CD8+ T cells from PBMCs.

The CDR3 DNA reads as TGTGCCAGCAGTGGTTATCTGCGGGGGGATCTAGCCAAAAACATTCAGTACTTC. This translates into CASSGYLRGDLAKNIQYF. This chain uses TRBV6-1 with TRBJ2-4, with 8 bases aligning to TRBD2. V lost 4 bases and J lost 0; bases outside the gene matches: 11. The CDR3 runs 18 residues. CDR1 and CDR2 (germline): MNHNS, SASEGT.